This T cell receptor beta chain was recorded in a study of T-cell memory formation after mild COVID-19. About the study: TCR clusters were mostly confined to one donor each.

Study-level results: Mainly in CM and EM were contracting CD4+ clones; CD8+ were in EMRA.

The TCR alpha and TCR beta cDNA libraries, bearing sample barcodes and UMIs, were generated by 5'RACE using constant-segment primers. TCRdb re-analysed the 5' RACE reads in MiXCR, keeping a single row per CDR3 protein. This sample has some 130,000 distinct CDR3 sequences, with 15% to 20% found just once. This clonotype was counted a few times. The target antigen is unknown. V dropped 3 bases and J dropped 3; count of bases not matched to a gene: 14. This CDR3 is 17 amino acids long. CDR1 is KGHSH, CDR2 LQKENI, per germline. This chain joins TRBV18 and TRBJ2-7, with 7 bases fitting TRBD2. This TCR derives from an adult woman who had mild COVID-19 (a few samples of this study predate the infection). Cell type and time point are not known. Sequencing was performed on PBMCs or a T cell subset sorted from them (not recorded which). The CDR3 sequence is CASSPPSGPAGVYEQYF. CDR3 DNA sequence: TGTGCCAGCTCACCCCCCTCGGGGCCGGCGGGGGTCTACGAGCAGTACTTC.